Described below is a single TCR beta chain sequence and its context. Its target is unknown. The record originates from a study of monozygotic twins with cystic fibrosis. TCRdb's table, derived via immunoSEQ multiplex PCR, lists solely in-frame clones and lacks some. The sample has under 30,000 clones; 90% are singletons. V lost 1 base and J 0 bases, leaving 16 bases between the germline ends. CDR1 is SGHKS, CDR2 YYEKEE, per germline (reference sequence). This CDR3 spans 18 amino acids. Study-wide results and limits: Co-twins had the most similar V usage for 13 of 16 pairs, J for 8. Low clonality (median roughly 0.009) suggested a mostly naive repertoire. Nucleotide-identical clonotype sharing was significantly higher within monozygotic CF twin pairs than between unrelated CF individuals. Age, concordance and disease severity did not associate with shared CDR3 numbers.

The chain recombines TRBV5-5 with TRBJ1-4; D remains unclear. The sample comprised blood. This TCR was recovered from a girl aged 2-15 years with cystic fibrosis. CDR3 residues: CASSLIVLAGATNEKLFF. The CDR3, as DNA: TGTGCCAGCAGCTTGATAGTTTTAGCGGGTGCAACTAATGAAAAACTGTTTTTT.